This T cell receptor (beta chain) was retrieved from a study of CD4 T cells in relation to SARS-CoV-2 and coronaviruses. Study information: Shared crossreactive spike epitopes were mapped to their HLA restriction.

Naive and memory CD4+ T cell DNA was deep-sequenced without culture. Profiled with immunoSEQ multiplex PCR; TCRdb holds only in-frame clones, not every one. Of roughly 60,000 clones in the sample, roughly 93% are singletons; the top ten hold roughly 0.14%. Before the COVID-19 pandemic, during about 2011-2019, CD4+ T cells were taken from unexposed donors. Worth noting for this clone: As yet, its antigen is unknown.

Study conclusions and caveats: The assay detects memory recall responses, not culture-primed primary responses. In around 67% of donors, memory CD4+ clonotypes crossrecognized SARS-CoV-2 and at least one common cold coronavirus spike.

CDR1 MDHEN and CDR2 SYDVKM come from the germline V gene. This CDR3 has 14 residues. V was shortened by 3 bases and J by 4 bases, with 13 bases between the two germline ends. The sequencing input was naive CD4+ T cells from PBMCs. Regarding subset: naive CD4+ T cells isolated by negative enrichment. J is TRBJ2-7 and V is TRBV28; D not certain. The TCR sequence derives from a human donor in good health. This chain's CDR3 is CASSFQKPPYEQYF. CDR3 coding DNA: TGTGCCAGCAGTTTCCAGAAGCCTCCATACGAGCAGTACTTC.